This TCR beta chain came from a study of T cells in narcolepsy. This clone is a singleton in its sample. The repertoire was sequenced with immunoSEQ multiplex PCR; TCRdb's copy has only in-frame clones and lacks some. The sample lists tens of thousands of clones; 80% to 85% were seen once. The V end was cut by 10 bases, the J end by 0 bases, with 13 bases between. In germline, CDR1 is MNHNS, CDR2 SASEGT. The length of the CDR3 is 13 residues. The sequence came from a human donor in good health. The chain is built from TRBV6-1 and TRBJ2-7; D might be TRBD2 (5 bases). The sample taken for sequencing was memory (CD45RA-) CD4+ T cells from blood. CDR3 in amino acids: CATGPADSYEQYF. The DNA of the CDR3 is TGTGCCACCGGACCAGCGGACTCCTACGAGCAGTACTTC.